These 9 T cell receptor beta chains came from one sample sequenced in a study of T cell responses to AZD1222 COVID-19 vaccine. TCRdb's table, derived via immunoSEQ multiplex PCR, lists solely in-frame clones and lacks some. The sample comprises some 170,000 clones, just over 90% of which are singletons, and less than 1.3% rests with the top ten. Material: peripheral blood, obtained 28 days after the second AZD1222 dose. The receptors derive from an adult who received the AZD1222 COVID-19 vaccine.

The rearrangement uses TRBV5-6 and TRBJ1-4; 7 bases align to TRBD1. The CDR3 length is 14 residues. CDR1 and CDR2 from the germline V gene are SGHDT and YYEEEE. The V gene end was trimmed by 4 bases and the J gene end by 3 bases; junction bases not matched to a gene: 3. The CDR3 is CASSQGQPNEKLFF. The CDR3 nucleotides read TGTGCCAGCAGCCAGGGACAGCCTAATGAAAAACTGTTTTTT. Drawing the rest from reference TRBV5-6 and TRBJ1-4, the complete variable domain is DAGVTQSPTHLIKTRGQQVTLRCSPKSGHDTVSWYQQALGQGPQFIFQYYEEEERQRGNFPDRFSGHQFPNYSSELNVNALLLGDSALYLCASSQGQPNEKLFFGSGTQLSVL.

V gene TRBV5-1 combines with J gene TRBJ2-3; no definite D call. Germline V lookup: CDR1 SGHRS, CDR2 YFSETQ. The CDR3 sequence is 14 residues long. Trimming took 0 bases from V and 6 from J, leaving 11 bases between them. The CDR3 DNA reads TGCGCCAGCAGCTTGGAACCGCGAGCGGATACGCAGTATTTT. Protein: CASSLEPRADTQYF.

The chain uses TRBV7-9 and TRBJ1-2, with D possibly being TRBD1 (5 bases). Germline V CDR1 and CDR2: SEHNR, FQNEAQ (reference sequence). V was trimmed by 1 base and J by 3 bases, leaving 9 bases between them. The CDR3 extends over 14 amino acids. Here the CDR3 reads CASSLEAGYYGYTF. The CDR3, as DNA: TGTGCCAGCAGCTTAGAGGCAGGGTACTATGGCTACACCTTC.

The chain employs TRBV10-2 and TRBJ1-5; no definite D call. Trimming pared 0 bases from V and 0 bases from J, leaving 3 bases between. The germline V gene encodes CDR1 WSHSY and CDR2 SAAADI. CDR3 length: 14 amino acids. The CDR3 protein is CASSESHSNQPQHF. CDR3 nucleotide sequence: TGCGCCAGCAGTGAGTCGCATAGCAATCAGCCCCAGCATTTT.

The V gene is TRBV4-1, the J gene TRBJ2-2; no clear D gene. CDR1 is MGHRA, CDR2 YSYEKL, per germline. V lost 4 bases and J 5 bases, leaving 5 bases between the germline ends. CDR3 length: 12 amino acids. CDR3 nucleotide sequence: TGCGCCAGCAGCCTTGGTACCGGGGAGCTGTTTTTT. As protein: CASSLGTGELFF.

V is TRBV5-4 and J is TRBJ2-7, with 10 bases aligning to TRBD1. V shed 4 bases and J 5 bases; nucleotides not matched to a gene: 9. CDR3 length: 15 residues. The germline gives CDR1 SGHNT, CDR2 YYREEE (reference sequence). CDR3 nucleotide sequence: TGTGCCAGCAGCCCTCCCGGGACAGGGGCAGACGAGCAGTACTTC. It encodes CASSPPGTGADEQYF.

DNA of the CDR3: TGCGCCAGCAGCCCAAATTTGAACACCGGGGAGCTGTTTTTT. Its translation: CASSPNLNTGELFF. The chain couples TRBV4-1 to TRBJ2-2; D not certain. Trimming left V 4 bases short and J 1 base short, with 7 bases between. The CDR3 length is 14 residues. Germline values: CDR1 MGHRA, CDR2 YSYEKL.

The V call is TRBV7-7, the J call TRBJ2-3; D is perhaps TRBD2 (5 bases). CDR3 length equals 21 residues. V was shortened by 5 bases and J by 6 bases, with 36 bases between the two germline ends. Looked up from germline, CDR1 is SSHAT and CDR2 is FNYEAQ (reference sequence). DNA for the CDR3: TGTGCCAGCAGCATCTGGACGGTGGGCGAACCGGGCCCCCTAGCACAGGATACGCAGTATTTT. This translates into CASSIWTVGEPGPLAQDTQYF. Supplemented by reference TRBV7-7 and TRBJ2-3, the full variable domain reads GAGVSQSPRYKVTKRGQDVTLRCDPISSHATLYWYQQALGQGPEFLTYFNYEAQPDKSGLPSDRFSAERPEGSISTLTIQRTEQRDSAMYRCASSIWTVGEPGPLAQDTQYFGPGTRLTVL.

The rearrangement uses TRBV29-1 and TRBJ1-1; 8 positions match TRBD1. Looked up from germline, CDR1 is SQVTM and CDR2 is ANQGSEA. V trimming: 6 bases; J trimming: 1 base; junction bases outside the gene matches: 4. This CDR3 spans 13 amino acids. CDR3 amino acids: CSVLDRANTEAFF. CDR3 bases: TGCAGCGTCTTGGACAGGGCGAACACTGAAGCTTTCTTT.